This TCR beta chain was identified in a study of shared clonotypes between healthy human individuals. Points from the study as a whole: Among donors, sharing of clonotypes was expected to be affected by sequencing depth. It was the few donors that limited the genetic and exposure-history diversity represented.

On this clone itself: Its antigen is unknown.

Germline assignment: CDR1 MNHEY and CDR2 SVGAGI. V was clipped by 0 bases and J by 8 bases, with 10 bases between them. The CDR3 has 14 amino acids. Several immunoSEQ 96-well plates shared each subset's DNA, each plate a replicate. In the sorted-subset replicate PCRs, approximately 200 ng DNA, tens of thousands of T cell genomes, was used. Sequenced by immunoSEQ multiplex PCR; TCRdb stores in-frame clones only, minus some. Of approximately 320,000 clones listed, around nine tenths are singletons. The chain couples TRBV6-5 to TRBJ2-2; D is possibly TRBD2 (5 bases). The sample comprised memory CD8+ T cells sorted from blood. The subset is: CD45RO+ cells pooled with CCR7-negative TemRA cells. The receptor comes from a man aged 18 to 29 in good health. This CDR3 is CASSYSVGGGELFF. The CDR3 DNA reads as TGTGCCAGCAGTTACTCAGTAGGCGGGGGGGAGCTGTTTTTT.